This is a list of T cell receptor beta chains from one sample in a study of patients and donors after allogeneic stem cell transplantation. TCRdb passed the RT-PCR reads through MiXCR, listing each CDR3 protein once. The profile shows over 25,000 distinct CDR3 sequences, around 33% of them singletons. Sequenced material: blood, either unsorted or a sorted T cell fraction (not recorded which). These TCRs come from a human donor who was either an allogeneic HSCT recipient or a stem cell or donor lymphocyte infusion donor (not recorded which). It is not recorded whose cells these are; they may come from a transplant donor. Both conserved end residues are trimmed from each CDR3. Each record gives: V gene, clone size, J gene, CDR3 protein. The size of a clone is reported for some rows only, either as once, few or many, or as a class for expanded clones.

>TRBV5-1|NA|TRBJ2-3
ASSSGTSSLSTDTQY
>TRBV20-1|NA|TRBJ2-7
SARSLSSYEQY
>TRBV3-1|few|TRBJ2-5
ASSQGGLETQY
>TRBV20-1|few|TRBJ1-4
SARRQENEKLF
>TRBV15|NA|TRBJ1-6
ATSRMRQGRSPLH
>TRBV12-3/TRBV12-4|NA|TRBJ2-3
ASSLAKGLATDTQY
>TRBV20-1|NA|TRBJ1-1
SAWRGASEAF
>TRBV4-1|few|TRBJ2-7
ASSQRGLAEYEQY
>TRBV15|NA|TRBJ2-1
ATSRSPWDTSYNEQF
>TRBV7-2|few|TRBJ2-6
ASSLDSSGGPVV
>TRBV27|NA|TRBJ1-4
ASSLLQSTNEKLF
>TRBV13|few|TRBJ1-4
ASSLLEGTNEKLF
>TRBV5-5|few|TRBJ1-1
ASSLVKNTEAF
>TRBV24-1|NA|TRBJ1-2
ATSATAYGYT
>TRBV15|NA|TRBJ1-5
ATSRDGTGPSARPQH
>TRBV12-3/TRBV12-4|few|TRBJ2-1
ASSQARGVGRQF
>TRBV29-1|NA|TRBJ1-1
SAPRDTGDTEAF
>TRBV6-6|NA|TRBJ2-3
ASSATSGGSTQY
>TRBV24-1|NA|TRBJ2-2
ATSLSGQGTGELF
>TRBV7-9|many|TRBJ1-2
ASSLTATPNYGYT
>TRBV3-1|NA|TRBJ2-7
ASSQDRLGLAVYEQY
>TRBV7-2|few|TRBJ1-5
ASSLARDQPQH
>TRBV7-2|NA|TRBJ2-5
ASSLVSSETQY
>TRBV5-5|few|TRBJ2-5
ASSLYKLEETQY
>TRBV29-1|NA|TRBJ1-2
SGWDRGYYGYT
>TRBV7-9|few|TRBJ2-3
ASSLDSSDTQY